The rows below give T cell receptor beta chains drawn from one sample of a study of blood T cell repertoires in COVID-19. Libraries were prepared by immunoSEQ multiplex PCR; TCRdb keeps only in-frame clonotypes and omits some of them. Among just over 70,000 clones listed, around 80% were seen once. The source material was peripheral blood. These receptors all come from a man aged 65 to 85 who had recovered from COVID-19. The CDR3 runs from the conserved cysteine through the conserved F or W. Each record gives: CDR3 length, D gene, V gene, clone size, J gene, CDR3 DNA, CDR3 protein. The D gene is left open where the match is weak. Expanded clones are given a class, and other clones once, few, many or no size at all.

CDR3 length: 18; D gene: TRBD1; V gene: TRBV6-1; clone size: .; J gene: TRBJ2-7; CDR3 DNA: TGTGCCAGCAGTGATCCGGGACAGCGCTCATTCAGGTCCTACGAGCAGTACTTC; CDR3 protein: CASSDPGQRSFRSYEQYF
CDR3 length: 15; D gene: TRBD1; V gene: TRBV27; clone size: .; J gene: TRBJ2-2; CDR3 DNA: TGTGCCAGCAGTGCAAGGGGGCCTCGCACCGGGGAGCTGTTTTTT; CDR3 protein: CASSARGPRTGELFF
CDR3 length: 14; D gene: .; V gene: TRBV19; clone size: .; J gene: TRBJ1-5; CDR3 DNA: TGTGCCAGTAGTATGCAACAGGAGAATCAGCCCCAGCATTTT; CDR3 protein: CASSMQQENQPQHF
CDR3 length: 17; D gene: TRBD2; V gene: TRBV7-6; clone size: .; J gene: TRBJ2-1; CDR3 DNA: TGTGCCAGCAGCTATCCGACTAGCGGGTTGTTCGGGGATGAGCAGTTCTTC; CDR3 protein: CASSYPTSGLFGDEQFF
CDR3 length: 15; D gene: .; V gene: TRBV27; clone size: .; J gene: TRBJ1-1; CDR3 DNA: TGTGCCAGCAGTCCAAGCACGGAGAAAAACACTGAAGCTTTCTTT; CDR3 protein: CASSPSTEKNTEAFF
CDR3 length: 13; D gene: .; V gene: TRBV12-3/TRBV12-4; clone size: .; J gene: TRBJ1-2; CDR3 DNA: TGTGCCAGCAGTTTGGGTACAGGCTATGGCTACACCTTC; CDR3 protein: CASSLGTGYGYTF
CDR3 length: 13; D gene: .; V gene: TRBV27; clone size: .; J gene: TRBJ1-4; CDR3 DNA: TGTGCCAGCACCCTCACAGGAGGGGAAAAACTGTTTTTT; CDR3 protein: CASTLTGGEKLFF
CDR3 length: 15; D gene: .; V gene: TRBV5-1; clone size: .; J gene: TRBJ1-1; CDR3 DNA: TGCGCCAGCAGCCGGACAGTAAGTAACATCATAGAAGCTTTCTTT; CDR3 protein: CASSRTVSNIIEAFF
CDR3 length: 15; D gene: .; V gene: TRBV6-6; clone size: .; J gene: TRBJ2-7; CDR3 DNA: TGTGCCAGCAGTCTGGGGACAAGATTTAGCTACGAGCAGTACTTC; CDR3 protein: CASSLGTRFSYEQYF
CDR3 length: 13; D gene: TRBD1; V gene: TRBV18; clone size: .; J gene: TRBJ1-1; CDR3 DNA: TGTGCCAGCTCTACGGACAGGGTAACTGAAGCTTTCTTT; CDR3 protein: CASSTDRVTEAFF
CDR3 length: 17; D gene: TRBD1; V gene: TRBV27; clone size: .; J gene: TRBJ2-5; CDR3 DNA: TGTGCCAGCAGCGCTCACCGCGGGCGGGACAGGCAAGAGACCCAGTACTTC; CDR3 protein: CASSAHRGRDRQETQYF
CDR3 length: 15; D gene: TRBD2; V gene: TRBV7-9; clone size: .; J gene: TRBJ2-1; CDR3 DNA: TGTGCCAGCAGCTTACATAGCGGGAGGGCCAATGAGCAGTTCTTC; CDR3 protein: CASSLHSGRANEQFF
CDR3 length: 16; D gene: TRBD1; V gene: TRBV18; clone size: few; J gene: TRBJ1-3; CDR3 DNA: TGTGCCAGCTCACAACTACAGGGGACCTCTGGAAACACCATATATTTT; CDR3 protein: CASSQLQGTSGNTIYF
CDR3 length: 15; D gene: .; V gene: TRBV4-3; clone size: .; J gene: TRBJ1-6; CDR3 DNA: TGCGCCAGCAGCCAAGAGCTTGAACGCGGTTCACCCCTCCACTTT; CDR3 protein: CASSQELERGSPLHF
CDR3 length: 15; D gene: TRBD2; V gene: TRBV5-4; clone size: .; J gene: TRBJ2-1; CDR3 DNA: TGTGCCAGCAGCTTGGAACTAGCGGGGATTACTGAGCAGTTCTTC; CDR3 protein: CASSLELAGITEQFF
CDR3 length: 15; D gene: TRBD2; V gene: TRBV5-1; clone size: .; J gene: TRBJ2-3; CDR3 DNA: TGCGCCAGCAGCTCTAGCGGGGGGTTCACAGATACGCAGTATTTT; CDR3 protein: CASSSSGGFTDTQYF
CDR3 length: 14; D gene: TRBD2; V gene: TRBV11-2; clone size: .; J gene: TRBJ2-7; CDR3 DNA: TGTGCCAGCAGCTTAAACGGATTGGGGGGGGAGCAGTACTTC; CDR3 protein: CASSLNGLGGEQYF
CDR3 length: 16; D gene: TRBD1; V gene: TRBV4-2; clone size: once; J gene: TRBJ1-1; CDR3 DNA: TGTGCCAGCAGCCAAGAAAGGACAGGGGGCTGGTCTGAAGCTTTCTTT; CDR3 protein: CASSQERTGGWSEAFF
CDR3 length: 16; D gene: TRBD1; V gene: TRBV6-5; clone size: .; J gene: TRBJ1-6; CDR3 DNA: TGTGCCAGCAGTTGGACAGGTCGGAGGGGAAATTCACCCCTCCACTTT; CDR3 protein: CASSWTGRRGNSPLHF
CDR3 length: 18; D gene: TRBD2; V gene: TRBV18; clone size: .; J gene: TRBJ2-3; CDR3 DNA: TGTGCCAGCTCACCACGTGCGGCTAGCGGGGCCGACACAGATACGCAGTATTTT; CDR3 protein: CASSPRAASGADTDTQYF
CDR3 length: 17; D gene: .; V gene: TRBV4-3; clone size: .; J gene: TRBJ1-2; CDR3 DNA: TGCGCCAGCAGCCCACACCGGGACACCTCCGGCGGCTATGGCTACACCTTC; CDR3 protein: CASSPHRDTSGGYGYTF
CDR3 length: 14; D gene: TRBD1; V gene: TRBV27; clone size: few; J gene: TRBJ2-7; CDR3 DNA: TGTGCCAGCAGTATCCGACAGGGGGCGGACGAGCAGTACTTC; CDR3 protein: CASSIRQGADEQYF
CDR3 length: 14; D gene: .; V gene: TRBV19; clone size: .; J gene: TRBJ1-1; CDR3 DNA: TGTGCCAGTAGTCCCCGGGGGGGGGACACTGAAGCTTTCTTT; CDR3 protein: CASSPRGGDTEAFF
CDR3 length: 14; D gene: .; V gene: TRBV7-2; clone size: once; J gene: TRBJ1-1; CDR3 DNA: TGTGCCAGCAGCTTGGGCCTCTCAAACACTGAAGCTTTCTTT; CDR3 protein: CASSLGLSNTEAFF